A single TCR beta chain is shown here with its context. The clone's antigen remains unknown. No base qualities exist here, and no much larger clone lies one base off it. Relative to germline, V is missing 6 bases and J is missing 8 bases, with 7 bases of the junction outside any gene match. From the germline V gene, CDR1 is MDHEN and CDR2 is SYDVKM. CDR3 length: 15 amino acids, cysteine to phenylalanine. Just the 45-base CDR3 DNA is kept, in frame starting at base 1. This sample stems from a study of cytotoxic CD8 clonotypes in ibrutinib-treated CLL (dated by TCRdb to the early 2020s). In the study overall: The cohort had 11 relapsed/refractory and 15 treatment-naive patients; approximately 17 were IGHV unmutated. Partial responses were observed in about 25 patients and complete responses in 2; after a median follow-up of around 68 months, remission was maintained in roughly 14 patients and progression was observed in some twelve. The response samples were drawn at a median of roughly eleven months into treatment, with a range of about 6 to 36 months. An average of around 260,000 productive templates and 94,082 productive rearrangements was obtained per sample. Of the approximately 87 people in the trial, 25 to 30 had longitudinal samples available. Cryopreserved peripheral blood mononuclear cells were collected before treatment, at response, and at either disease progression or sustained remission. Patients were still on ibrutinib when every remission and progressive disease sample was collected.

A MiSeq instrument was used for deep resolution sequencing, which targeted depths ranging from 1 in 1 million up to 1 in 200,000 T cells, with coverage averaging 10x for each clonotype. TCR beta libraries were generated with the immunoSEQ hsTCRB Kit. On the authors' methods: ImmunoSEQ Data Assistant and ImmunoSEQ Analyzer were used for data analysis, and V, D and J genes were assigned according to IMGT definitions. Clonality, which ranges from 0 to 1, was calculated as one minus the normalized Shannon entropy of productive rearrangement frequencies. Public clonotype analysis was restricted to overrepresented clonotypes comprising at least 0.05% of each patient's repertoire. Repertoires from some 13 age-matched healthy donors in immuneACCESS were used as clonality controls. Here the immuneACCESS table is served through TCRdb, limited to in-frame sequences with V and J called. Missing clones are a known gap in these copies; in checked studies unresolved V genes cover under half, and the rest lacks a known reason. V and J calls and clone size are those listed in that table; D and trimming were worked out from the DNA. Present in this sample are 100,000 to 150,000 clones, approximately 83% of which were seen just once. Roughly 2% of the sample comes from the top ten.

The time point label, as the study defines it: approximately 25 months on ibrutinib. For TCR beta library preparation, around 2.1 micrograms of genomic DNA were extracted from the cryopreserved PBMCs. Longitudinal blood samples from CLL patients on ibrutinib monotherapy were analyzed using high-throughput TCR beta sequencing. The patients were enrolled in a single-center, open-label phase 2 trial of ibrutinib monotherapy. The paper's findings and limits, for the study overall: At baseline, clonality was higher than in age-matched healthy donors and showed a strong correlation with circulating CD8+ T-cell counts. Sustained-remission and progressing patients did not have matched sampling times, and lymph node repertoires were not examined. Public clonotypes were rare and either contracted or stayed stable during treatment, and the rise in clonality at ibrutinib response reflected the expansion of private clonotypes. An increase in clonality was observed at ibrutinib response, with clonality remaining stable during sustained remission and falling back toward baseline at progression.

The chain is made from TRBV28 and TRBJ1-4, with 12 middle bases fitting TRBD1. Sequences were derived from PBMCs, sampled after 24 months of ibrutinib treatment. This receptor was obtained from a human donor with chronic lymphocytic leukemia. The sequenced DNA is TGTGCCAGCAGGGGACAGGGGGCGGAGGGCGAAAAACTGTTTTTT. The resulting protein is CASRGQGAEGEKLFF.